These 9 T cell receptor beta chains originate from one sample sequenced in a study of blood T cell repertoires in COVID-19. Profiled with immunoSEQ multiplex PCR; TCRdb holds only in-frame clones, not every one. The repertoire holds tens of thousands of clones, with about 90% as singletons. Specimen: peripheral blood. The receptors derive from a man aged 45-65 years with COVID-19, enrolled during active disease.

This sequence joins TRBV9 and TRBJ2-7; D might be TRBD2 (7 bases). The CDR3 extends over 13 amino acids. Trimming removed 2 bases from V and 6 bases from J, with 12 bases in between. Germline lookup yields CDR1 SGDLS and CDR2 YYNGEE. The DNA for the CDR3 is TGTGCCAGCAGCGTCTCCGGGGGGCCCGAGCAGTACTTC. As protein: CASSVSGGPEQYF. The variable domain in full, with the rest retrieved from reference TRBV9 and TRBJ2-7, is DSGVTQTPKHLITATGQRVTLRCSPRSGDLSVYWYQQSLDQGLQFLIQYYNGEERAKGNILERFSAQQFPDLHSELNLSSLELGDSALYFCASSVSGGPEQYFGPGTRLTVT.

The J gene is TRBJ1-5, the V gene TRBV5-5; TRBD1 matches at 7 bases. CDR3 length: 15 residues. Germline lookup yields CDR1 SGHKS and CDR2 YYEKEE (reference sequence). With 4 bases clipped from V and 3 bases from J, the junction kept 7 bases outside the gene matches. The CDR3 DNA is TGTGCCAGCAGCCCGGAGGGGGCTGTCAATCAGCCCCAGCATTTT. Protein product: CASSPEGAVNQPQHF.

The CDR3 region has the DNA TGCGCCAGCCGGAACGTGGACAGAAATAATTCACCCCTCCACTTT. It translates to CASRNVDRNNSPLHF. This chain links TRBV5-1 with TRBJ1-6; tentative D call: TRBD1 (6 bases). CDR1 and CDR2 (germline): SGHRS, YFSETQ. V lost 7 bases and J lost 5, with 16 bases in between. This CDR3 contains 15 residues.

The V and J genes are TRBV3-1 (or the pseudogene TRBV3-2) and TRBJ1-6; weak D call: TRBD1 (6 bases). V lost 3 bases and J lost 7, with 13 bases in between. From germline, CDR1 is LGHDT and CDR2 YNNKEL (reference sequence). The CDR3 consists of 15 residues. The CDR3 is CASSHTTGTNSPLHF. In nucleotides, the CDR3 is TGTGCCAGCAGCCATACGACAGGAACAAATTCACCCCTCCACTTT.

V and J are TRBV28 and TRBJ1-3; D call uncertain. The CDR3 extends over 13 amino acids. Trimming took off 6 bases at V and 0 bases at J, with 6 bases between the two ends. From germline, CDR1 is MDHEN and CDR2 SYDVKM. The CDR3 reads CASSDSSGNTIYF. The CDR3 DNA follows: TGTGCCAGCAGCGATAGCTCTGGAAACACCATATATTTT.

V is TRBV2 and J is TRBJ1-4; 9 bases map to TRBD1. The CDR3 totals 15 residues. V shed 0 bases and J 5 bases; nucleotides not matched to a gene: 1. Per germline, CDR1 SNHLY and CDR2 FYNNEI. The CDR3 DNA reads as TGTGCCAGCAGTGAAGCGGGGACAGGGAATGAAAAACTGTTTTTT. It specifies CASSEAGTGNEKLFF.

The chain is built from TRBV24-1 and TRBJ1-2; 10 bases map to TRBD1. Germline-derived CDR1 and CDR2 are KGHDR and SFDVKD. This CDR3 has 17 amino acids. The ends lost 5 bases at V and 8 bases at J; junction bases unmatched: 16. In nucleotides, the CDR3 is TGTGCCACCAGTGGGCCGGGACAGGGGAGGTCGGCTAGGGGCTACACCTTC. This encodes CATSGPGQGRSARGYTF.

V and J are TRBV3-1 (or the pseudogene TRBV3-2) and TRBJ2-7, with D possibly matching TRBD1 (6 bases). This CDR3 has 14 amino acids. The V end lost 4 bases, the J end lost 3 bases, and 13 bases lay between the germline ends. In germline, CDR1 is LGHDT, CDR2 YNNKEL (reference sequence). The CDR3 bases are TGTGCCAGCAGCCTCACTGGGGGCGGCTACGAGCAGTACTTC. Amino acid sequence: CASSLTGGGYEQYF.

The rearrangement uses TRBV11-1 and TRBJ2-3, with D tentatively TRBD1 (6 bases). Germline CDR1 is SGHAT and CDR2 is FQDESV (reference sequence). Deletions cut 5 bases from V and 6 bases from J, with 18 bases between. The CDR3 length is 15 residues. The CDR3 nucleotides read TGTGCCAGCAGCCGGGACACCCGACCAGGGGATACGCAGTATTTT. Protein: CASSRDTRPGDTQYF.